The 19 T cell receptor beta chains below were found in one sample sequenced in a study of PD-L1 blockade in urothelial cancer. Using immunoSEQ multiplex PCR, the repertoire was profiled, and TCRdb retains in-frame clones only, with some absent. This repertoire shows about 82,000 clones, roughly 80% found once; its top ten account for 9.5%. This specimen was PBMCs, taken around atezolizumab (anti-PD-L1) treatment. The receptors here all came from a man aged 65-85 years with urothelial cancer.

The chain combines TRBV7-9 with TRBJ1-2; TRBD1 is a possible D gene (5 bases). With 3 bases removed from V and 3 bases from J, the gap between germline ends came to 8 bases. This CDR3 spans 13 amino acids. Germline V gives CDR1 SEHNR, CDR2 FQNEAQ (reference sequence). For the CDR3, the DNA is TGTGCCAGCAGCTTTTGGGGGGACTATGGCTACACCTTC. The encoded protein is CASSFWGDYGYTF.

This rearrangement joins TRBV5-5 to TRBJ1-2; no firm D call. With 4 bases removed from V and 7 bases from J, the gap between germline ends came to 20 bases. CDR3 length equals 15 residues. Germline CDR1 reads SGHKS; CDR2 reads YYEKEE (reference sequence). DNA for the CDR3: TGTGCCAGCAGCGCCGGACGACAACCAGCGGCTGGCTACACCTTC. It yields the protein CASSAGRQPAAGYTF.

This chain joins TRBV5-1 and TRBJ2-1, with 7 bases aligning to TRBD2. Per the germline V gene, CDR1 is SGHRS and CDR2 is YFSETQ. The CDR3 runs to 16 residues. Trimming removed 4 bases from V and 6 bases from J; junction bases left unmatched: 13. The CDR3 is CASSPLGASGINEQFF. The CDR3 DNA follows: TGCGCCAGCAGCCCCCTAGGTGCGAGCGGGATCAATGAGCAGTTCTTC.

The genes are TRBV5-1 and TRBJ2-7; TRBD1 matches 8 bases. The CDR3 has 15 residues. Germline V gene data show CDR1 as SGHRS and CDR2 as YFSETQ. V lost 3 bases to trimming and J lost 2 bases; unmatched junction nucleotides: 7. CDR3 protein: CASSYGTGGTYEQYF. The CDR3 nucleotides are TGCGCCAGCAGCTACGGGACAGGCGGGACCTACGAGCAGTACTTC.

This clone appeared a single time. V usage is TRBV18 and J usage is TRBJ2-7; 7 bases agree with TRBD2. Unmatched junction bases numbered 13, after V lost 4 bases and J lost 7 bases. The CDR3 runs to 15 residues. Per germline, CDR1 KGHSH and CDR2 LQKENI. CDR3 nucleotide sequence: TGTGCCAGCTCACTACCAGCGGGAACAGCCGATGAGCAGTACTTC. Translating it yields CASSLPAGTADEQYF.

Worth noting for this clone: Other DNA sequences in this specimen translate into the identical CDR3. The chain joins TRBV5-6 to TRBJ2-5; 7 bases match TRBD2. This CDR3 has 14 amino acids. The V gene end was trimmed by 0 bases and the J gene end by 5 bases; junction bases not matched to a gene: 4. The V gene's germline CDR1 is SGHDT and CDR2 YYEEEE. The DNA of the CDR3 is TGTGCCAGCAGCTTGGGACTAGCAGGGGAGACCCAGTACTTC. Its translation is CASSLGLAGETQYF.

This chain joins TRBV28 and TRBJ1-5, with D possibly TRBD1 on 5 matching bases. The CDR3 extends over 14 amino acids. Germline CDR1 MDHEN, CDR2 SYDVKM. The germline V and J ends were trimmed by 6 bases and 1 base, with 10 bases remaining between them. CDR3 coding DNA: TGTGCCAGCAGAGTCTCAGGGAGCAATCAGCCCCAGCATTTT. Translation gives CASRVSGSNQPQHF.

This sequence joins TRBV6-1 and TRBJ2-3; 10 nucleotides line up with TRBD1. The CDR3 sequence is 17 residues long. After removal of 2 bases from V and 3 bases from J, the junction contained 8 bases not matched to a gene. Germline lookup yields CDR1 MNHNS and CDR2 SASEGT. Here the CDR3 DNA reads TGTGCCAGCAGTGAAACAACCGGACAGGGGGGTACAGATACGCAGTATTTT. Its translation is CASSETTGQGGTDTQYF.

The chain recombines TRBV19 with TRBJ2-1; 7 bases fit TRBD2. Germline loops: CDR1 LNHDA, CDR2 SQIVND (reference sequence). Unmatched junction bases numbered 19, after V lost 4 bases and J lost 7 bases. The CDR3 extends over 18 amino acids. The CDR3, as DNA: TGTGCCAGTAGTACCTCGCCGGCAGGGAGGGAAACGGGTAATGAGCAGTTCTTC. Its protein product is CASSTSPAGRETGNEQFF.

The chain links TRBV5-1 to TRBJ2-1, with TRBD2 identical over 8 bases. Germline V lookup: CDR1 SGHRS, CDR2 YFSETQ. CDR3 length equals 15 residues. Unmatched junction bases numbered 5, after V lost 0 bases and J lost 6 bases. The CDR3 is CASSLGASGRNEQFF. In DNA, the CDR3 is TGCGCCAGCAGCTTGGGAGCTAGCGGGCGCAATGAGCAGTTCTTC.

The chain couples TRBV29-1 to TRBJ2-7; 8 nucleotides line up with TRBD1. This CDR3 is 14 amino acids long. Trimming cost V 1 base and J 2 bases; bases outside gene matches: 4. The germline gives CDR1 SQVTM, CDR2 ANQGSEA. Here the CDR3 DNA reads TGCAGCGTTGAAGGTGGACAGGGAGCCTACGAGCAGTACTTC. Encoded protein: CSVEGGQGAYEQYF.

This clone was seen a few times. This chain joins TRBV10-1 and TRBJ2-7; 10 nucleotides align to TRBD1. Germline lookup yields CDR1 WNHNN and CDR2 SYGVQD (reference sequence). V trimming: 2 bases; J trimming: 5 bases; junction bases outside the gene matches: 3. The CDR3 has 14 residues. CDR3 protein: CASSEGQGVHEQYF. The CDR3 DNA reads TGCGCCAGCAGTGAGGGACAGGGGGTCCACGAGCAGTACTTC.

The chain is built from TRBV10-3 and TRBJ1-5, with D possibly matching TRBD1 (6 bases). The CDR3 extends over 13 amino acids. Trimming stripped 8 bases from V and 7 bases from J, with 15 bases between. From germline, CDR1 is ENHRY and CDR2 SYGVKD. The CDR3, as DNA: TGTGCCATCCAAGCGGGGACAAACCAGCCCCAGCATTTT. This codes for CAIQAGTNQPQHF.

This clone was found a few times. In DNA form, the CDR3 reads TGTGCCAGCAGCGTAGGGCAGATAAACACCGGGGAGCTGTTTTTT. Translated: CASSVGQINTGELFF. This rearrangement joins TRBV9 to TRBJ2-2, with D hard to call. Germline V gives CDR1 SGDLS, CDR2 YYNGEE. Trimming pared 0 bases from V and 2 bases from J, leaving 8 bases between. The CDR3 consists of 15 residues.

The table lists this clone with a few counts. The V gene is TRBV5-8, the J gene TRBJ2-2, with TRBD1 identical over 7 bases. This CDR3 has 13 amino acids. CDR1 and CDR2 from the germline V gene are SGHTS and YDEGEE. The V segment lost 3 bases and the J segment 7 bases; nucleotides outside the gene matches: 3. The chain's CDR3 is CASSSNRGGELFF. As DNA, the CDR3 is TGTGCCAGCAGCTCTAACAGGGGCGGGGAGCTGTTTTTT.

The chain couples TRBV27 to TRBJ1-2; TRBD1 aligns across 7 bases. The CDR3 extends over 16 amino acids. V lost 3 bases, J lost 4 bases, and 11 bases stayed unmatched. The germline gives CDR1 MNHEY, CDR2 SMNVEV (reference sequence). The CDR3: CASSFGRDRKPYGYTF. The CDR3 DNA reads as TGTGCCAGCAGTTTCGGCCGGGACAGAAAGCCCTATGGCTACACCTTC.

V is TRBV19 and J is TRBJ1-2; possibly TRBD1 for D (6 bases). The germline CDR1 and CDR2 sequences are LNHDA and SQIVND (reference sequence). This CDR3 region has 13 residues. V shed 2 bases and J shed 4 bases, with 8 bases lying between them. The CDR3 coding sequence is TGTGCCAGTAGTATAACAGGGACCTATGGCTACACCTTC. It codes for CASSITGTYGYTF.

The V gene is TRBV10-3, the J gene TRBJ2-3; 7 positions agree with TRBD1. V lost 0 bases to trimming and J lost 5 bases; unmatched junction nucleotides: 8. Germline V lookup: CDR1 ENHRY, CDR2 SYGVKD. The CDR3 extends over 16 amino acids. The CDR3 DNA follows: TGTGCCATCAGTGAGTCGACTCAACAGGGGAAAGATACGCAGTATTTT. This gives the protein CAISESTQQGKDTQYF.

J is TRBJ2-1 and V is TRBV5-1; possibly TRBD2 for D (6 bases). Germline-derived CDR1 and CDR2 are SGHRS and YFSETQ. The CDR3 length is 17 residues. V shed 4 bases and J shed 2 bases, with 19 bases lying between them. CDR3 loop: CASSPGGSGLTYNEQFF. CDR3 bases: TGCGCCAGCAGCCCCGGTGGGAGCGGGTTAACCTACAATGAGCAGTTCTTC. Full variable domain (outside the CDR3, taken from reference TRBV5-1 and TRBJ2-1): KAGVTQTPRYLIKTRGQQVTLSCSPISGHRSVSWYQQTPGQGLQFLFEYFSETQRNKGNFPGRFSGRQFSNSRSEMNVSTLELGDSALYLCASSPGGSGLTYNEQFFGPGTRLTVL.